Presented here are 7 T cell receptor beta chains from one specimen sequenced in a study of T and B cells in COVID-19 patients. From blood, about 250-500 ng of genomic DNA served as TRB template. TRB rearrangements were amplified by multiplex PCR with BIOMED2 TRB-A/B primers. MiXCR, run by TCRdb on the multiplex PCR reads, gives a single entry per CDR3 protein. Among 5,600 or so distinct CDR3 sequences listed, 15% to 20% were seen once. Sequenced: blood. These receptor sequences come from a human donor who had recovered from COVID-19.

The genes are TRBV5-1 and TRBJ2-7, with D possibly TRBD1 on 6 matching bases. Germline CDR1 is SGHRS and CDR2 is YFSETQ. V was shortened by 0 bases and J by 3 bases, with 10 bases between the two germline ends. The CDR3 is 14 residues long. The CDR3, as DNA: TGCGCCAGCAGCTTGGCCCAACAGGGCTACGAGCAGTACTTC. Translation gives CASSLAQQGYEQYF.

Judged by abundance, this clonotype is medium-sized. The rearrangement joins TRBV30 to TRBJ1-1; D might be TRBD1 (5 bases). CDR1 GTSNPN and CDR2 SVGIG come from the germline V gene (reference sequence). The CDR3 spans 14 residues. Trimming stripped 5 bases from V and 1 base from J, with 14 bases between. The CDR3 loop is CAWGGVRPNTEAFF. In DNA form, the CDR3 reads TGTGCCTGGGGGGGGGTTAGACCGAACACTGAAGCTTTCTTT.

The chain links TRBV29-1 to TRBJ1-2, with 7 bases identical to TRBD1. This CDR3 comprises 12 residues. Trimming took 2 bases from V and 6 from J; bases not matched to a gene: 3. The V gene's germline CDR1 is SQVTM and CDR2 ANQGSEA. CDR3 DNA: TGCAGCGTTGAAAGCAGGGGGGATGGCTACACCTTC. Its protein is CSVESRGDGYTF. The full variable domain, completed using reference TRBV29-1 and TRBJ1-2, is SAVISQKPSRDICQRGTSLTIQCQVDSQVTMMFWYRQQPGQSLTLIATANQGSEATYESGFVIDKFPISRPNLTFSTLTVSNMSPEDSSIYLCSVESRGDGYTFGSGTRLTVV.

The chain employs TRBV7-9 and TRBJ1-1; D not resolved. Germline CDR1 SEHNR, CDR2 FQNEAQ (reference sequence). The CDR3 covers 13 residues. V was trimmed by 1 base and J by 1 base, leaving 4 bases between them. CDR3 residues: CASSLVRNTEAFF. DNA for the CDR3: TGTGCCAGCAGCTTAGTCAGGAACACTGAAGCTTTCTTT.

This clonotype is medium-sized (0.01 to 0.1%) in the sample. This chain connects TRBV19 to TRBJ1-5, with D perhaps TRBD1 (5 bases). The CDR3 totals 20 residues. Per the germline V gene, CDR1 is LNHDA and CDR2 is SQIVND (reference sequence). The V gene lost 3 bases and the J gene lost 4 bases, with 28 bases spanning the gap. The CDR3 DNA sequence: TGTGCCAGTAGTATCGAGGGGAGGAGGCGGATCCCGAGGCAGAATCAGCCCCAGCATTTT. Translated: CASSIEGRRRIPRQNQPQHF.

This clonotype appeared a few times. This chain uses TRBV20-1 with TRBJ2-5, with 9 bases matching TRBD1. Germline values: CDR1 DFQATT, CDR2 SNEGSKA (reference sequence). J gave up 7 bases and V 3 bases, and 9 bases lay outside the gene matches. The CDR3 extends over 14 amino acids. Here the CDR3 reads CSARRGQGVGTQYF. The CDR3 region has the DNA TGCAGTGCTAGGAGGGGACAGGGAGTCGGGACCCAGTACTTC.

In its sample, this clonotype ranks as medium-sized. The gene calls are TRBV6-5 and TRBJ1-1; 7 nucleotides agree with TRBD1. Germline CDR1 MNHEY, CDR2 SVGAGI. J was trimmed by 12 bases and V by 2 bases; bases with no gene match: 6. The CDR3 has 12 amino acids. The CDR3 region is CASSYGGQASFF. For the CDR3, the DNA is TGTGCCAGCAGTTACGGTGGACAGGCATCTTTCTTT.